The rows below give T cell receptor beta chains drawn from one sample of a study of blood T cell repertoires in COVID-19. This table comes from immunoSEQ multiplex PCR, and its TCRdb copy is limited to in-frame clones, with some not included. The sample shows 110,000 to 150,000 clones, 81% of them seen only once. Material for sequencing was peripheral blood. The origin of the receptors is a human donor in a cohort sampled during active COVID-19. Each CDR3 is given with its conserved first and last residue. The D gene is left open where the match is weak. Size is stated for part of the rows, as once, few or many counts, or as a class when the clone is expanded.

TRBJ1-1	TRBV7-6	few	NA	TGTGCCAGCAGCTTAGCTTTGGGACAAGAAGCTTTCTTT	CASSLALGQEAFF
TRBJ2-7	TRBV6-1	NA	TRBD2	TGTGCCAGCAGTGAAGGTAGAAACCAGCGGGACTACGAGCAGTACTTC	CASSEGRNQRDYEQYF
TRBJ2-3	TRBV6-5	few	NA	TGTGCCAGCAGTTACATGGTCGGGACAGATACGCAGTATTTT	CASSYMVGTDTQYF
TRBJ1-4	TRBV7-9	NA	TRBD1	TGTGCCAGTGAACAGGGGGCCTCTAATGAAAAACTGTTTTTT	CASEQGASNEKLFF
TRBJ2-2	TRBV2	NA	NA	TGTGCCAGCAGTGAAGATCTAGCGATCGGGGAGCTGTTTTTT	CASSEDLAIGELFF
TRBJ1-5	TRBV28	once	TRBD1	TGTGCCAGCAGTTTAGACAGGGTTGGTCAGCCCCAGCATTTT	CASSLDRVGQPQHF
TRBJ1-1	TRBV3-1/TRBV3-2	NA	NA	TGTGCCAGCAGCCAAGATGCCAAGACTTTAGACAGATACACTGAAGCTTTCTTT	CASSQDAKTLDRYTEAFF
TRBJ1-2	TRBV7-2	NA	NA	TGTGCCAGCAGCGACAGGTTATACGGCTACACCTTC	CASSDRLYGYTF
TRBJ2-5	TRBV2	NA	TRBD1	TGTGCCAGCAGTCGGGACAGTCCCGAGGAGACCCAGTACTTC	CASSRDSPEETQYF
TRBJ2-2	TRBV24-1	once	TRBD1	TGTGCCACCAGCGGGGACAGGAGCACCGGGGAGCTGTTTTTT	CATSGDRSTGELFF
TRBJ1-5	TRBV2	NA	NA	TGTGCCAGCAGTGTTTATGGCAGCAATCAGCCCCAGCATTTT	CASSVYGSNQPQHF
TRBJ1-1	TRBV19	NA	TRBD1	TGTGCCAGTAGCGACAGGGGCCCAAGGCTTAACACTGAAGCTTTCTTT	CASSDRGPRLNTEAFF
TRBJ2-5	TRBV18	NA	TRBD2	TGTGCCAGCTCACCTCCGGGACTAGCGTACCAAGAGACCCAGTACTTC	CASSPPGLAYQETQYF
TRBJ2-2	TRBV7-3	NA	NA	TGTGCCAGCAGTCGAGGGGGTAACACCGGGGAGCTGTTTTTT	CASSRGGNTGELFF
TRBJ2-3	TRBV6-5	NA	NA	TGTGCCAGCAGTTACAAGGACCCGTGGCGGGGAGATACGCAGTATTTT	CASSYKDPWRGDTQYF
TRBJ2-1	TRBV28	NA	TRBD2	TGTGCCAGCACCCCCGTTAGCGGGAGCTCCTACAATGAGCAGTTCTTC	CASTPVSGSSYNEQFF
TRBJ2-1	TRBV5-1	once	TRBD2	TGCGCCAGCAGCTTGGCAGCGGGAGTCTCGTATGAGCAGTTCTTC	CASSLAAGVSYEQFF
TRBJ1-2	TRBV29-1	once	NA	TGCAGCGTAGAGGAACAGGGAATTAACTATGGCTACACCTTC	CSVEEQGINYGYTF
TRBJ1-1	TRBV29-1	NA	TRBD1	TGCAGCGTTGCGAGGGGGGACAGTGAAGCTTTCTTT	CSVARGDSEAFF
TRBJ2-3	TRBV18	once	TRBD2	TGTGCCAGCTCACCACCCCTAGGACTAGCGAGAGTTAGCGCAGATACGCAGTATTTT	CASSPPLGLARVSADTQYF
TRBJ1-2	TRBV24-1	NA	TRBD1	TGTGCCACCAGTGATTCCGGGACAGGGGAAGTTCTCTATGGCTACACCTTC	CATSDSGTGEVLYGYTF
TRBJ1-2	TRBV14	once	NA	TGTGCCAGCAGTGGGCGGGTGGACTATGGCTACACCTTC	CASSGRVDYGYTF
TRBJ2-7	TRBV5-1	NA	TRBD1	TGCGCCAGCAGTTCGACCGGGACAGGGTTGTACGAGCAGTACTTC	CASSSTGTGLYEQYF
TRBJ2-1	TRBV5-5	NA	TRBD2	TGTGCCAGCAGCTTGAGCGGGAGCACCGCCAATGAGCAGTTCTTC	CASSLSGSTANEQFF
TRBJ2-5	TRBV6-5	NA	NA	TGTGCCAGCGAGCGGTTTACAGAGACCCAGTACTTC	CASERFTETQYF
TRBJ2-2	TRBV28	NA	TRBD2	TGTGCCAGCAGTCCCGGTAGCGGGAGGCATTTCGGGGAGCTGTTTTTT	CASSPGSGRHFGELFF
TRBJ1-2	TRBV15	NA	NA	TGTGCCACCAGCAGAGCTCGCAGGGGTTTTAATGGCTACACCTTC	CATSRARRGFNGYTF
TRBJ1-2	TRBV25-1	NA	NA	TGTGCCAGCAGTGAGGCAGGGCGGGACCCCTCCTATGGCTACACCTTC	CASSEAGRDPSYGYTF
TRBJ1-2	TRBV15	NA	NA	TGTGCCACCAGCAGAGATCTGAAAGGGGAATTGAGTGGCTACACCTTC	CATSRDLKGELSGYTF
TRBJ1-1	TRBV7-2	NA	TRBD1	TGTGCCAGCAGCACCCAACCGGGACAGGGGGGCACTGAAGCTTTCTTT	CASSTQPGQGGTEAFF
TRBJ1-2	TRBV5-1	NA	TRBD1	TGCGCCAGCAGCTTCGGTGGGACAGGGGGCATTGGCTACACCTTC	CASSFGGTGGIGYTF
TRBJ2-5	TRBV7-9	NA	TRBD2	TGTGCCAGCAGCTTAATAGAGCGGGGAGAGACCCAGTACTTC	CASSLIERGETQYF
TRBJ1-1	TRBV5-4	NA	TRBD1	TGTGCCAGCAGCTTGGGACAGGGGATGGGCACTGAAGCTTTCTTT	CASSLGQGMGTEAFF
TRBJ2-2	TRBV6-2/TRBV6-3	NA	TRBD2	TGTGCCAGCAGTAGACTAGCGGGCTCCACCGGGGAGCTGTTTTTT	CASSRLAGSTGELFF
TRBJ2-7	TRBV28	NA	TRBD2	TGTGCCAGCACAGGGTGGACTAGCAAAACCTCCTCCTACGAGCAGTACTTC	CASTGWTSKTSSYEQYF
TRBJ2-7	TRBV3-1/TRBV3-2	NA	TRBD2	TGTGCCAGCAGCCAGAGGGGAGGGTCCTCCTACGAGCAGTACTTC	CASSQRGGSSYEQYF
TRBJ1-1	TRBV5-5	once	TRBD1	TGTGCCAGCAGCTTGGGGGGACAGTACACTGAAGCTTTCTTT	CASSLGGQYTEAFF
TRBJ2-3	TRBV25-1	NA	NA	TGTGCCAGCAGTCAAGGGGACTCCGGGTATTTT	CASSQGDSGYF
TRBJ2-7	TRBV12-3/TRBV12-4	NA	NA	TGTGCCAGCAGTTTAGGGCGGGAGCAGTACTTC	CASSLGREQYF
TRBJ2-7	TRBV13	NA	NA	TGTGCCAGCAGCTTGCAACCCCGACAATACTACGAGCAGTACTTC	CASSLQPRQYYEQYF
TRBJ2-3	TRBV15	few	TRBD2	TGTGCCACCAAGGGAGCGGGAGACCTAGATACGCAGTATTTT	CATKGAGDLDTQYF
TRBJ2-7	TRBV7-2	once	TRBD1	TGTGCCAGCAGCTTAGAAGCGTTGGGACAGGTCTTGGGGCTCTACGAGCAGTACTTC	CASSLEALGQVLGLYEQYF
TRBJ1-2	TRBV18	NA	NA	TGTGCCAGCTCCCCGACAGCAGAGATCTATGGCTACACCTTC	CASSPTAEIYGYTF
TRBJ2-5	TRBV5-6	NA	NA	TGTGCCAGCAGCTTGGGCCTAAGAGACCAGTACTTC	CASSLGLRDQYF
TRBJ2-1	TRBV27	NA	TRBD2	TGTGCCATTGCGAAATTTGGGACTAGCGGGAGGTTCGCAAATGAGCAGTTCTTC	CAIAKFGTSGRFANEQFF
TRBJ1-1	TRBV6-5	NA	TRBD1	TGTGCCAGCAGTAGAAGTCAGGGGGTGGACGAAGCTTTCTTT	CASSRSQGVDEAFF
TRBJ1-3	TRBV7-2	NA	NA	TGTGCCAGCTCCTCTTTGGGGGCCAATGGAAACACCATATATTTT	CASSSLGANGNTIYF
TRBJ1-6	TRBV7-2	NA	TRBD1	TGTGCCAGCAGCTCCCAGCGGACAGGGCACAATTCACCCCTCCACTTT	CASSSQRTGHNSPLHF
TRBJ2-1	TRBV5-4	once	TRBD1	TGTGCCAGCAGCTTCCGACAGGGGGCATTCAATGAGCAGTTCTTC	CASSFRQGAFNEQFF
TRBJ2-1	TRBV5-1	NA	TRBD2	TGCGCCAGCACTCTAGCGGGTGGGTACAATGAGCAGTTCTTC	CASTLAGGYNEQFF
TRBJ2-1	TRBV19	once	NA	TGTGCCAGTAGTATAGCAGGGCCGAGCTCCTACAATGAGCAGTTCTTC	CASSIAGPSSYNEQFF
TRBJ2-7	TRBV6-1	NA	TRBD2	TGTGCCAGCAGTGAAATGACCGGGACTAGCCTTTTCGAGCTGAACTACGAGCAGTACTTC	CASSEMTGTSLFELNYEQYF
TRBJ2-7	TRBV18	NA	NA	TGTGCCAGCTCACCATCGGGAACGGCCTACGAGCAGTACTTC	CASSPSGTAYEQYF
TRBJ2-7	TRBV19	once	NA	TGTGCCAGTAGCTCCCGGGGGGCGACCCCCTACGAGCAGTACTTC	CASSSRGATPYEQYF